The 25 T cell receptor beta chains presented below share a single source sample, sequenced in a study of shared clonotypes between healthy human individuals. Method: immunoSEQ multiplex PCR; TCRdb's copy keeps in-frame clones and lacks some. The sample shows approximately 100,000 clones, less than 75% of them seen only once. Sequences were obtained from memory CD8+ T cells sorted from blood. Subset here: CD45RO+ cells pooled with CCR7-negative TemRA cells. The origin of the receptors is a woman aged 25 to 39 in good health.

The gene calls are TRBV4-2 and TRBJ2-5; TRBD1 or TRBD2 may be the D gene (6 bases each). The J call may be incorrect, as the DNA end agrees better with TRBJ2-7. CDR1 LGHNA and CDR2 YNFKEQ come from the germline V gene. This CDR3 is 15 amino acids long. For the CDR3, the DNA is TGTGCCAGCAGCCAGGAGGAAGGGGGGCCTTACGAGCAGTACTTC. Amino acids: CASSQEEGGPYEQYF.

CDR3 in DNA: TGCGCCAGCACCATAAACGTTAACACTGAAGCTTTCTTT. Amino acids: CASTINVNTEAFF. The chain has TRBV5-1 and TRBJ1-1, with D uncertain. Per the germline V gene, CDR1 is SGHRS and CDR2 is YFSETQ. CDR3 length: 13 amino acids. V shed 6 bases and J shed 2 bases, with 11 bases lying between them. The variable domain in full, completed from reference TRBV5-1 and TRBJ1-1, reads KAGVTQTPRYLIKTRGQQVTLSCSPISGHRSVSWYQQTPGQGLQFLFEYFSETQRNKGNFPGRFSGRQFSNSRSEMNVSTLELGDSALYLCASTINVNTEAFFGQGTRLTVV.

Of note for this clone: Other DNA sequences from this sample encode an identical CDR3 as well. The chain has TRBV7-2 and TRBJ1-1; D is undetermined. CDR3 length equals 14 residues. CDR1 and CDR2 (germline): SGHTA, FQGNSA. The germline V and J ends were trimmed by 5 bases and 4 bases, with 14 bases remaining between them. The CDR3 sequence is CASSQKGVGTEAFF. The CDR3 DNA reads TGTGCCAGCAGCCAGAAAGGTGTGGGCACTGAAGCTTTCTTT. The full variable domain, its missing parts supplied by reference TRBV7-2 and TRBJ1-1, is GAGVSQSPSNKVTEKGKDVELRCDPISGHTALYWYRQSLGQGLEFLIYFQGNSAPDKSGLPSDRFSAERTGGSVSTLTIQRTQQEDSAVYLCASSQKGVGTEAFFGQGTRLTVV.

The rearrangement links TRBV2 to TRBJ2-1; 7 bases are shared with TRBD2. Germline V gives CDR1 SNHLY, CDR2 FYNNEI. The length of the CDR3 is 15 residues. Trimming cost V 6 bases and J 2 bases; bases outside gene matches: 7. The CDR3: CASRGSSGPYNEQFF. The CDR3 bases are TGTGCCAGCAGGGGGTCTAGCGGACCCTACAATGAGCAGTTCTTC.

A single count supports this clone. The CDR3 protein is CAWSVRDGNQPQHF. The CDR3 DNA reads TGTGCCTGGAGTGTACGGGACGGTAATCAGCCCCAGCATTTT. V and J are TRBV30 and TRBJ1-5; possibly TRBD1 for D (5 bases). CDR3 length: 14 residues. Trimming removed 0 bases at V and 4 bases at J, with 10 bases between. Looked up from germline, CDR1 is GTSNPN and CDR2 is SVGIG (reference sequence).

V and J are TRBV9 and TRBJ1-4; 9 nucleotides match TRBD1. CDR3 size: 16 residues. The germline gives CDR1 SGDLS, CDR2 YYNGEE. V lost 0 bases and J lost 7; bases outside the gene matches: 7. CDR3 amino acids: CASSVGTGQGGEKLFF. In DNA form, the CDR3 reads TGTGCCAGCAGCGTAGGGACGGGACAGGGAGGTGAAAAACTGTTTTTT.

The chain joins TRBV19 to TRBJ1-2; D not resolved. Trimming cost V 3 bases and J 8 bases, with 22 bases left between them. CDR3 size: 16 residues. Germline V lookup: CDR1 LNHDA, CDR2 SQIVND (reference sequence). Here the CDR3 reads CASSIQRLGVFGGYTF. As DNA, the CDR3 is TGTGCCAGTAGTATTCAGCGACTCGGGGTTTTTGGGGGCTACACCTTC. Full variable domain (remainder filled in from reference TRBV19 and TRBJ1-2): DGGITQSPKYLFRKEGQNVTLSCEQNLNHDAMYWYRQDPGQGLRLIYYSQIVNDFQKGDIAEGYSVSREKKESFPLTVTSAQKNPTAFYLCASSIQRLGVFGGYTFGSGTRLTVV.

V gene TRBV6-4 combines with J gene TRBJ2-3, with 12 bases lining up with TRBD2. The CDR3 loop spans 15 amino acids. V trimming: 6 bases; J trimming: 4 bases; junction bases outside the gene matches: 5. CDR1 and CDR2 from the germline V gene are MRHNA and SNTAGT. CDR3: CASRETSGSSDTQYF. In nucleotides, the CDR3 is TGTGCCAGCAGAGAGACTAGCGGGAGCTCAGATACGCAGTATTTT.

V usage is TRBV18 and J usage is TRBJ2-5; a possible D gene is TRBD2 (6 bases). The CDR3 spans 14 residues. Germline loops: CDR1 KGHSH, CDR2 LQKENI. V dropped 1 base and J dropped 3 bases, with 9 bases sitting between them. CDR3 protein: CASSPQRREETQYF. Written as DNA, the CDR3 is TGTGCCAGCTCACCACAGAGGAGGGAAGAGACCCAGTACTTC.

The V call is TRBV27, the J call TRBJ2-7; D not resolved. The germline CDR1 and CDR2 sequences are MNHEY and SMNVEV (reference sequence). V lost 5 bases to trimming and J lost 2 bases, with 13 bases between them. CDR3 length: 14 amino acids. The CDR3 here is CASSPGLPAYEQYF. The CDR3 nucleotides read TGTGCCAGCAGTCCGGGCCTACCAGCCTACGAGCAGTACTTC.

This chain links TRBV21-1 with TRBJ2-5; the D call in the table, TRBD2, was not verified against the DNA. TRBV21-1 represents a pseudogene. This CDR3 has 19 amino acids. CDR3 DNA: TGTGCCAGCAGCAAAGGTAGGAGGGTGGTCCATCCCCTCCAAGAGACCCAGTACTTC. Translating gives CASSKGRRVVHPLQETQYF.

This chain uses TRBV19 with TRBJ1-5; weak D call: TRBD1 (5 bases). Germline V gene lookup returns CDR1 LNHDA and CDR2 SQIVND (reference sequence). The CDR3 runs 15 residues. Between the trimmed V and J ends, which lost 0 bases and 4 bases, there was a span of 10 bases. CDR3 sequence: CASSIEGTGNQPQHF. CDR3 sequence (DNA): TGTGCCAGTAGTATAGAGGGGACGGGTAATCAGCCCCAGCATTTT.

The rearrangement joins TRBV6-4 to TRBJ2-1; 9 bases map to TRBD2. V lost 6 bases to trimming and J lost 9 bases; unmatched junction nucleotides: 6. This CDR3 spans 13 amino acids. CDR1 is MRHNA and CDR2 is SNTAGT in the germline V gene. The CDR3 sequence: CASSLAGEGEQFF. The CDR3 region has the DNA TGTGCCAGCAGCTTAGCGGGAGAAGGTGAGCAGTTCTTC.

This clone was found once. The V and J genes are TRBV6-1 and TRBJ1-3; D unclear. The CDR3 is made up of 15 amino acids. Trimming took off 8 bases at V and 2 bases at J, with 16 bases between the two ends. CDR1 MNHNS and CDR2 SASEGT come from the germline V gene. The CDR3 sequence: CASSLVGEAGNTIYF. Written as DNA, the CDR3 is TGTGCCAGCTCCCTTGTCGGGGAAGCTGGAAACACCATATATTTT.

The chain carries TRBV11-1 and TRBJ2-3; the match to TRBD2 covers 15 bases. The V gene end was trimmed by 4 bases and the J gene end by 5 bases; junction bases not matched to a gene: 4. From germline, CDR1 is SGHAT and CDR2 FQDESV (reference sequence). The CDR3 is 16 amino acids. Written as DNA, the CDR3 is TGTGCCAGCAGCTGGACTAGCGGGAGGGATGGAGATACGCAGTATTTT. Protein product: CASSWTSGRDGDTQYF.

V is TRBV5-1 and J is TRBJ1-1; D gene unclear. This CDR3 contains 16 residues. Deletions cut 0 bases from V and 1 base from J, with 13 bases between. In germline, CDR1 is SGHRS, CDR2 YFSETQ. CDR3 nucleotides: TGCGCCAGCAGCTTGGCCAAGGGAAGCACGAACACTGAAGCTTTCTTT. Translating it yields CASSLAKGSTNTEAFF.

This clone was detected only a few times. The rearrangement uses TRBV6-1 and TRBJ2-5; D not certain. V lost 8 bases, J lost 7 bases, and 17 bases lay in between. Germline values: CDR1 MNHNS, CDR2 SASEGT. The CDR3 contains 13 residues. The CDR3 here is CASAPVAPGTQYF. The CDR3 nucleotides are TGTGCCAGCGCCCCCGTTGCGCCTGGGACCCAGTACTTC.

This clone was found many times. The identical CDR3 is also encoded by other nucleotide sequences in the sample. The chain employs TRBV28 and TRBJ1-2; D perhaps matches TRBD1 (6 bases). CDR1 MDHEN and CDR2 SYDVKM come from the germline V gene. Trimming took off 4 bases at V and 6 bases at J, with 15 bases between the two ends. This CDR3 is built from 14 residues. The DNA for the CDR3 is TGTGCCAGCAGTTCCTTACAGGGAGCCGATGGCTACACCTTC. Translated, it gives CASSSLQGADGYTF.

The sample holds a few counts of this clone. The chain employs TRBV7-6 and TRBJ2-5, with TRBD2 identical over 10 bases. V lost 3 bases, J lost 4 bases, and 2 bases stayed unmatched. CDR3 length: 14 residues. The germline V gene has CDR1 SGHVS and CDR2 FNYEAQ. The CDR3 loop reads CASSFLAGVETQYF. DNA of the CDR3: TGTGCCAGCAGCTTTCTAGCGGGGGTAGAGACCCAGTACTTC.

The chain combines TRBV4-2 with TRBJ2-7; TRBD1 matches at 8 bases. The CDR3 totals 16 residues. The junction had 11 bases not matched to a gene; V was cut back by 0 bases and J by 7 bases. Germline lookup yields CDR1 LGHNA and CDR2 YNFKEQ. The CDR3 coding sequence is TGTGCCAGCAGCCAAGAACCATGGCAGGGGGCTGGGGAGCAGTACTTC. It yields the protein CASSQEPWQGAGEQYF.

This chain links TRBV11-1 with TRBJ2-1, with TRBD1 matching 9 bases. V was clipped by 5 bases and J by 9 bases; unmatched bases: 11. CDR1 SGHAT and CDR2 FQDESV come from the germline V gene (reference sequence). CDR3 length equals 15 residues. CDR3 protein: CASSHYRGLSIEQFF. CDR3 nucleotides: TGTGCCAGCAGCCATTACAGGGGGCTTAGCATTGAGCAGTTCTTC.

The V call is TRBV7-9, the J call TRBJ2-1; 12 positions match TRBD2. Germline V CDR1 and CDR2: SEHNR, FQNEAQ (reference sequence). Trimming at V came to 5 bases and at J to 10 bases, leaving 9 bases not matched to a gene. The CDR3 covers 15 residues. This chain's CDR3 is CASSTGLAGRGEQFF. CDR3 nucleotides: TGTGCCAGCAGCACAGGACTAGCGGGAAGGGGCGAGCAGTTCTTC. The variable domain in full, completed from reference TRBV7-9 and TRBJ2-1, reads DTGVSQNPRHKITKRGQNVTFRCDPISEHNRLYWYRQTLGQGPEFLTYFQNEAQLEKSRLLSDRFSAERPKGSFSTLEIQRTEQGDSAMYLCASSTGLAGRGEQFFGPGTRLTVL.

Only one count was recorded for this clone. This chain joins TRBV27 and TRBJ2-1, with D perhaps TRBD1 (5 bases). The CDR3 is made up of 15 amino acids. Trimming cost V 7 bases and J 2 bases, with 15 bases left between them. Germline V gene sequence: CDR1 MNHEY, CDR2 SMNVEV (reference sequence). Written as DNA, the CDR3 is TGTGCCAGCACCTCAACTTCAGGGCCCTACAATGAGCAGTTCTTC. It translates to CASTSTSGPYNEQFF.

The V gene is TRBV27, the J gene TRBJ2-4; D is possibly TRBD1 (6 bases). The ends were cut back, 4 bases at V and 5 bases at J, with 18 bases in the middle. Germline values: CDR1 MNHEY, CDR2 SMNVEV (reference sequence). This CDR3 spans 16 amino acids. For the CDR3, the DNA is TGTGCCAGCAGTTCAGGGGTCGTTAAGGCCCAAAACATTCAGTACTTC. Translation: CASSSGVVKAQNIQYF.

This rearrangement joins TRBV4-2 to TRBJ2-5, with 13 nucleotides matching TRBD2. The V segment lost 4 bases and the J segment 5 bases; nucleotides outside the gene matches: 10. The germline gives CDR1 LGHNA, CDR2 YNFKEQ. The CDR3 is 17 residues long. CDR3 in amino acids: CASSLRTSGRDKETQYF. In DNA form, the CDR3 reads TGTGCCAGCAGCCTAAGGACTAGCGGGAGAGATAAGGAGACCCAGTACTTC.